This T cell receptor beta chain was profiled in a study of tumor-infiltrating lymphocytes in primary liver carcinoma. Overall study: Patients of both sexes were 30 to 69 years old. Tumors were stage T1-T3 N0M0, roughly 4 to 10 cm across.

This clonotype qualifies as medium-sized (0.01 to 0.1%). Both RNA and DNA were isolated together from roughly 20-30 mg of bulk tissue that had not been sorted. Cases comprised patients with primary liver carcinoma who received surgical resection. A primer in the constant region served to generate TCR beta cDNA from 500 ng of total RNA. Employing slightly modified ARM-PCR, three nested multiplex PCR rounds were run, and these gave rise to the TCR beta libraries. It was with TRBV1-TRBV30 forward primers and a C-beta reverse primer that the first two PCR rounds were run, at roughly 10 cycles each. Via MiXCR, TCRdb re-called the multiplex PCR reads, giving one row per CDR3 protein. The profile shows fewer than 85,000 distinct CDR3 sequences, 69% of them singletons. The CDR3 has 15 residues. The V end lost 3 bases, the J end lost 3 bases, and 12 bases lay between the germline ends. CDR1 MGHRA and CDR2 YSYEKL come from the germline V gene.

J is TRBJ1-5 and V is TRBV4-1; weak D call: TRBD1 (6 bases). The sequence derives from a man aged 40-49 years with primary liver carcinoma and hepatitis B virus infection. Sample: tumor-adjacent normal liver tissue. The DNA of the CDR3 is TGCGCCAGCAGCCAGGGGGCAGGGACCAATCAGCCCCAGCATTTT. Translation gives CASSQGAGTNQPQHF.